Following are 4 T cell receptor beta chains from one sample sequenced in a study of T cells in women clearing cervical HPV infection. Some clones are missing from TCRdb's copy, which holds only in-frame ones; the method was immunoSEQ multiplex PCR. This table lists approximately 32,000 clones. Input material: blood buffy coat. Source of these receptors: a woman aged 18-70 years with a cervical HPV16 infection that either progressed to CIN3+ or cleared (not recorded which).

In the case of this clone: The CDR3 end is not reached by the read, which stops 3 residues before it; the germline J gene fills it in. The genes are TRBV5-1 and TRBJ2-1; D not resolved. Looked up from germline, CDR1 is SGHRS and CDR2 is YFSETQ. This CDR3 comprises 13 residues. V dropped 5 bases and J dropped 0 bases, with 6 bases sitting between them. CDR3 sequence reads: CASSVRSYNEQFF. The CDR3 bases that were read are TGCGCCAGCAGTGTTCGCTCCTACAATGAG.

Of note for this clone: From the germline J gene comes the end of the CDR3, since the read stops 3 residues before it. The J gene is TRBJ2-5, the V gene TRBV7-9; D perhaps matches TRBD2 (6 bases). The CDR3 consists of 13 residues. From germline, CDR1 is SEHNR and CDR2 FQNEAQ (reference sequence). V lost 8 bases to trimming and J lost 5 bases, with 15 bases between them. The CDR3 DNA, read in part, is TGTGCCAGCGGACGGGGGTTTTCGGAGACC. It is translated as CASGRGFSET. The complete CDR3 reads CASGRGFSETQYF.

CDR3 loop: CASSPTGTRHDTDTYTF. The part of the CDR3 DNA that was read is TGTGCCAGCTCACCAACTGGGACTAGACACGACACAGATACC. The V call is TRBV18, the J call TRBJ1-2; D is possibly TRBD1 (5 bases). The CDR3 goes on 3 residues after the read ends, and that part is filled in from the germline J gene. The CDR3 runs 17 residues. Germline loops: CDR1 KGHSH, CDR2 LQKENI.

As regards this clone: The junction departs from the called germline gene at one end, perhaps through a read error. CDR3: CASSEGAYNSPLHF. The DNA read from the CDR3 is TGCGCCAGCAGCGAGGGGGCCTATAATTCACCC. The rearrangement uses TRBV4-2 and TRBJ1-6, with D maybe TRBD1 (6 bases). The read terminates 3 residues before the CDR3 end, so the remaining end is supplied by the germline J gene. The germline CDR1 and CDR2 sequences are LGHNA and YNFKEQ. The CDR3 consists of 14 residues.